This T cell receptor beta chain was sequenced during a study of post-analysis software for immune sequencing data. Across the study: Some patients lacked subtype; others had relapsing-remitting, secondary progressive or progressive-relapsing disease. Study-wide points: Roughly 5 TRBV segments (TRBV5-6, TRBV5-1 and TRBV20-1 among them) occurred more frequently in patients than in controls. Batch-matched samples strongly co-clustered by F measure.

Presence of unique molecular identifiers characterized the TCR beta cDNA libraries. Each sample of roughly 0.95 to 10 million input T cells yielded 500,000 or so cDNA molecules, so each molecule approximated one T cell. TCRdb re-called the PCR reads with MiXCR, one entry per CDR3 protein. The sample has about 210,000 distinct CDR3 sequences; 25% to 35% are singletons. Concerning this clonotype: The antigen is unknown. One end of the junction does not line up with germline, which may come from a read error.

The CDR3 is 17 residues long. Per germline, CDR1 ENHRY and CDR2 SYGVKD. Sequencing was performed on blood. This chain connects TRBV10-3 to TRBJ2-2, with D tentatively TRBD1 or TRBD2 (5 bases each). The sequence derives from a girl younger than 18 with multiple sclerosis. CDR3 protein: CAISGQGVAKHTGELFF. Here the CDR3 DNA reads TGTGCCATCAGTGGGCAAGGGGTGGCTAAGCACACCGGGGAGTTGTTTTTT.